The 28 T cell receptor beta chains below come from one sample, sequenced in a study of CXCR3-negative and CXCR3-positive naive CD8 T cells. Preparation of TRB cDNA libraries relied on 5' RACE carrying UMI labels. From its re-call of the 5' RACE reads, TCRdb lists each CDR3 protein once, without DNA. The data show about 89,000 distinct CDR3 sequences, and the top ten clones hold almost 0.55%. The study, taken as a whole, reports: Hydrophobicity was higher for TRB CDR3s found in CXCR3-positive naive cells than in CXCR3-negative naive cells.

These receptors' antigens are unknown. Sequencing was done on a sample of naive CXCR3+ CD8+ T cells from blood. Subset given: CD45RO-CCR7+CD27+CD95- naive CD8+ T cells expressing CXCR3 (TNR3+). The receptors derive from a human donor in good health. Some clones in this sample may be carry-over from other donors' samples.

This chain joins TRBV7-6 and TRBJ2-2. This CDR3 contains 12 residues. CDR1 SGHVS and CDR2 FNYEAQ come from the germline V gene. The chain's CDR3 is CASSLLTGELFF.

The chain links TRBV28 to TRBJ2-5. Germline loops: CDR1 MDHEN, CDR2 SYDVKM. The CDR3 totals 13 residues. The CDR3 region is CASSFSYQETQYF.

CDR3 sequence: CASSFLEQMNTEAFF. The chain uses TRBV28 and TRBJ1-1. This CDR3 is 15 amino acids long. In germline, CDR1 is MDHEN, CDR2 SYDVKM.

V usage is TRBV13 and J usage is TRBJ2-7; TCRdb designates TRBD2, a call that cannot be tested without DNA. This CDR3 spans 15 amino acids. From germline, CDR1 is PRHDT and CDR2 FYEKMQ (reference sequence). The CDR3 reads CAGSPGTSGAYEQYF.

The rearrangement joins TRBV29-1 to TRBJ2-7; absent DNA, TCRdb's TRBD2 call cannot be checked. The CDR3 totals 12 residues. Per the germline V gene, CDR1 is SQVTM and CDR2 is ANQGSEA. CDR3: CSVAGGSYEQYF.

The V call is TRBV7-9, the J call TRBJ1-1. From germline, CDR1 is SEHNR and CDR2 FQNEAQ (reference sequence). The CDR3 extends over 11 amino acids. CDR3 sequence reads: CASSLGTAAFF.

The CDR3 reads CASSATSGTVYEQYF. The J gene is TRBJ2-7, the V gene TRBV12-3 or TRBV12-4; absent DNA, TCRdb's TRBD2 call cannot be checked. CDR3 length: 15 amino acids.

V and J are TRBV28 and TRBJ2-7; TCRdb returns TRBD1, unconfirmable since there is no DNA. From germline, CDR1 is MDHEN and CDR2 SYDVKM. The CDR3 consists of 14 residues. CDR3 residues: CASSPGQSVYEQYF.

The chain uses TRBV7-6 and TRBJ1-1. The CDR3 covers 12 residues. Germline V gene data show CDR1 as SGHVS and CDR2 as FNYEAQ. CDR3 loop: CASSLDSPEAFF. The full variable domain, rest sourced from reference TRBV7-6 and TRBJ1-1, is GAGVSQSPRYKVTKRGQDVALRCDPISGHVSLYWYRQALGQGPEFLTYFNYEAQQDKSGLPNDRFSAERPEGSISTLTIQRTEQRDSAMYRCASSLDSPEAFFGQGTRLTVV.

The V gene is TRBV9, the J gene TRBJ2-7; TCRdb outputs TRBD2, but without DNA this stays unchecked. Germline V gene lookup returns CDR1 SGDLS and CDR2 YYNGEE. This CDR3 has 15 amino acids. CDR3 sequence reads: CASSVGGSGRGEQYF. Complete variable domain (other parts from reference TRBV9 and TRBJ2-7): DSGVTQTPKHLITATGQRVTLRCSPRSGDLSVYWYQQSLDQGLQFLIQYYNGEERAKGNILERFSAQQFPDLHSELNLSSLELGDSALYFCASSVGGSGRGEQYFGPGTRLTVT.

This chain uses TRBV6-5 with TRBJ2-6; the TRBD1 assignment by TCRdb is unverifiable without DNA. Germline values: CDR1 MNHEY, CDR2 SVGAGI. This CDR3 comprises 16 residues. The CDR3 loop reads CASSLTWTTGANVLTF.

The chain employs TRBV6-2 or TRBV6-3 and TRBJ2-7; TCRdb's D gene call, TRBD2, goes unchecked for lack of DNA. Germline CDR1 reads MNHEY; CDR2 reads SVGEGT. This CDR3 has 13 amino acids. CDR3: CASTGGPGYEQYF.

The rearrangement uses TRBV7-6 and TRBJ1-1. CDR1 and CDR2 (germline): SGHVS, FNYEAQ. The CDR3 is 14 residues long. The CDR3 is CASSLGGRNTEAFF. Together with reference TRBV7-6 and TRBJ1-1, the CDR3 gives the full variable domain: GAGVSQSPRYKVTKRGQDVALRCDPISGHVSLYWYRQALGQGPEFLTYFNYEAQQDKSGLPNDRFSAERPEGSISTLTIQRTEQRDSAMYRCASSLGGRNTEAFFGQGTRLTVV.

The rearrangement uses TRBV11-2 and TRBJ2-1; TCRdb returns TRBD2, unconfirmable since there is no DNA. From germline, CDR1 is SGHAT and CDR2 FQNNGV. The CDR3 runs to 18 residues. CDR3 sequence reads: CASSFPKEGSPSYNEQFF.

J is TRBJ2-5 and V is TRBV20-1; TCRdb's D gene call, TRBD1, goes unchecked for lack of DNA. Germline-derived CDR1 and CDR2 are DFQATT and SNEGSKA (reference sequence). The CDR3 totals 16 residues. CDR3 protein: CSARDIYRTVQETQYF.

The CDR3 is CASSPGTINSPLHF. The gene calls are TRBV12-3 or TRBV12-4 and TRBJ1-6; TCRdb returns TRBD1, unconfirmable since there is no DNA. The CDR3 length is 14 residues.

The rearrangement uses TRBV7-9 and TRBJ1-5; TCRdb indicates TRBD1, and absent DNA this call remains unverified. CDR3 length: 15 amino acids. Germline V gives CDR1 SEHNR, CDR2 FQNEAQ (reference sequence). This CDR3 is CASRPKTVGDQPQHF.

The genes are TRBV4-1 and TRBJ2-5; the TCRdb call, TRBD2, lacks DNA for checking. The germline CDR1 and CDR2 sequences are MGHRA and YSYEKL. The CDR3 extends over 16 amino acids. CDR3 protein: CASSQSAGGPSETQYF.

This chain links TRBV4-3 with TRBJ1-1. Germline values: CDR1 LGHNA, CDR2 YSLEER. This CDR3 contains 13 residues. CDR3: CASSQDLNQEAFF.

This sequence joins TRBV11-2 and TRBJ2-7; TCRdb lists TRBD1, though no DNA is available to test this call. The CDR3 contains 15 residues. Germline CDR1 reads SGHAT; CDR2 reads FQNNGV. The CDR3 sequence: CASCVDRASSYEQYF.

The chain is built from TRBV20-1 and TRBJ1-2; TCRdb reports TRBD1, a call that lacks DNA to check it against. Germline CDR1 reads DFQATT; CDR2 reads SNEGSKA (reference sequence). The CDR3 spans 15 residues. CDR3 protein: CSALTGEAVDYGYTF.

The rearrangement links TRBV4-1 to TRBJ1-1; TCRdb's D call of TRBD1 is untestable without DNA. There are 16 residues in the CDR3. CDR1 and CDR2 (germline): MGHRA, YSYEKL. The CDR3: CASSQDLGRGNTEAFF.

V is TRBV4-3 and J is TRBJ2-1; TCRdb indicates TRBD2, and absent DNA this call remains unverified. Germline-derived CDR1 and CDR2 are LGHNA and YSLEER. CDR3 length: 17 residues. CDR3 residues: CASSQERLVIMYNEQFF.

V gene TRBV7-2 combines with J gene TRBJ2-3; TCRdb indicates TRBD1, and absent DNA this call remains unverified. The CDR3 runs to 19 residues. Germline V gene sequence: CDR1 SGHTA, CDR2 FQGNSA. CDR3 sequence reads: CASSPPWDRGMDLTDTQYF.

The chain employs TRBV5-1 and TRBJ2-5; TCRdb's assignment of TRBD2 cannot be checked, as there is no DNA. CDR1 is SGHRS and CDR2 is YFSETQ in the germline V gene. CDR3 length: 14 residues. The CDR3 protein is CASSLEALAETQYF.

The J gene is TRBJ1-2, the V gene TRBV29-1. Germline-derived CDR1 and CDR2 are SQVTM and ANQGSEA. The CDR3 totals 17 residues. CDR3 sequence reads: CSVEGLDNLKANYGYTF.

J is TRBJ2-1 and V is TRBV15. Germline CDR1 and CDR2: LNHNV and YYDKDF (reference sequence). This CDR3 comprises 13 residues. The CDR3 is CATRMSSYNEQFF. The full variable domain, rest sourced from reference TRBV15 and TRBJ2-1, is DAMVIQNPRYQVTQFGKPVTLSCSQTLNHNVMYWYQQKSSQAPKLLFHYYDKDFNNEADTPDNFQSRRPNTSFCFLDIRSPGLGDTAMYLCATRMSSYNEQFFGPGTRLTVL.

CDR3 sequence reads: CASSGWDGGGNEQFF. The rearrangement uses TRBV7-2 and TRBJ2-1; checking the TCRdb D call of TRBD1 is not possible without DNA. The CDR3 consists of 15 residues. Germline lookup yields CDR1 SGHTA and CDR2 FQGNSA.